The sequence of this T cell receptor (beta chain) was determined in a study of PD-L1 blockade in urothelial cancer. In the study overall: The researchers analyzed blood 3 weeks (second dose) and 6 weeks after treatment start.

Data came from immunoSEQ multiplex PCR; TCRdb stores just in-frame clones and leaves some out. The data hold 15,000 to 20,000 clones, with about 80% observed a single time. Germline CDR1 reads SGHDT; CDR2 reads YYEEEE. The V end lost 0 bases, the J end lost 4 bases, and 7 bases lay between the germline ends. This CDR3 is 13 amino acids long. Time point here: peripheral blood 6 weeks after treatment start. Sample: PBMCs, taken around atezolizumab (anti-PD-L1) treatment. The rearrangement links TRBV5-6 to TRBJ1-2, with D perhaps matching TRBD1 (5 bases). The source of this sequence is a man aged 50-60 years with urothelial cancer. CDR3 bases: TGTGCCAGCAGCTTGGGACAGATCTATGGCTACACCTTC. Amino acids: CASSLGQIYGYTF. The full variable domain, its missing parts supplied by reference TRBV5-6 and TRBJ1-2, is DAGVTQSPTHLIKTRGQQVTLRCSPKSGHDTVSWYQQALGQGPQFIFQYYEEEERQRGNFPDRFSGHQFPNYSSELNVNALLLGDSALYLCASSLGQIYGYTFGSGTRLTVV.